A single sample gave rise to the 2 T cell receptor beta chains below, sequenced in a study of neurological immune-mediated disorders. A single record per CDR3 protein comes from TCRdb applying MiXCR to the 5' RACE reads. The repertoire consists of roughly 80,000 distinct CDR3 sequences, with around 9.9% occurring once and the leading ten covering 1.7%. The sequencing input was PBMCs. Receptors originate from a man aged 50-60 years in good health.

The chain is built from TRBV12-3 or TRBV12-4 and TRBJ2-7; 10 nucleotides match TRBD2. The trim removed 6 bases at V and 6 bases at J, leaving 11 bases unmatched. This CDR3 is built from 15 residues. The CDR3 here is CASRAQGLATREQYF. As DNA, the CDR3 is TGTGCCAGCAGAGCTCAGGGACTAGCGACCCGCGAGCAGTACTTC.

This clonotype was counted ten times or more. V usage is TRBV4-1 and J usage is TRBJ1-6; D not resolved. Trimming took 1 base from V and 11 from J, leaving 9 bases between them. Germline V gene data show CDR1 as MGHRA and CDR2 as YSYEKL. The CDR3 totals 13 residues. CDR3 region: CASSQATTPPLHF. The DNA of the CDR3 is TGCGCCAGCAGCCAAGCGACGACACCACCCCTCCACTTT.